These 12 T cell receptor beta chains share one sample of origin, sequenced in a study of lymphopenia after photon versus proton radiotherapy. The assay was immunoSEQ multiplex PCR, and TCRdb's table has in-frame clones only and misses some. Of around 30,000 clones in the sample, more than 75% were seen once. Sequencing used peripheral blood, obtained from a patient treated with proton-based radiotherapy. These receptors came from a woman aged 55-70 years with cholangiocarcinoma. Some clones in this sample may be carry-over from other donors' samples.

This chain joins TRBV20-1 and TRBJ1-4, with D unclear. V was pared by 1 base and J by 11 bases, with 8 bases between. Germline CDR1 reads DFQATT; CDR2 reads SNEGSKA (reference sequence). The CDR3 has 11 amino acids. The CDR3 DNA is TGCAGTGCTAGAGGGTTGGGTAAACTGTTTTTT. Translating gives CSARGLGKLFF.

This chain uses TRBV20-1 with TRBJ2-7; a possible D gene is TRBD1 (5 bases). V was cut by 4 bases and J by 5 bases, with 9 bases left in between. Per the germline V gene, CDR1 is DFQATT and CDR2 is SNEGSKA (reference sequence). The CDR3 contains 11 residues. The CDR3 DNA follows: TGCAGTGCTACAGGGCGCAACGAGCAGTACTTC. It is translated as CSATGRNEQYF.

V usage is TRBV27 and J usage is TRBJ2-1; 9 nucleotides line up with TRBD2. Trimming removed 6 bases from V and 8 bases from J; junction bases left unmatched: 11. The CDR3 consists of 15 residues. CDR1 MNHEY and CDR2 SMNVEV come from the germline V gene (reference sequence). The CDR3 DNA follows: TGTGCCAGCAGCTCCCTAGCGGGATTAGGGTATGAGCAGTTCTTC. Protein: CASSSLAGLGYEQFF.

The chain recombines TRBV18 with TRBJ2-1; no firm D call. The CDR3 consists of 13 residues. CDR1 is KGHSH and CDR2 is LQKENI in the germline V gene. V was trimmed by 3 bases and J by 8 bases, leaving 11 bases between them. CDR3 region: CASSPQSVDEQFF. Here the CDR3 DNA reads TGTGCCAGCTCACCCCAGTCCGTCGATGAGCAGTTCTTC.

The rearrangement uses TRBV18 and TRBJ2-3; D is uncertain. With 1 base removed from V and 4 bases from J, the gap between germline ends came to 6 bases. The CDR3 spans 13 residues. Per the germline V gene, CDR1 is KGHSH and CDR2 is LQKENI. CDR3 bases: TGTGCCAGCTCACCACAGGGTGCAGATACGCAGTATTTT. Residues: CASSPQGADTQYF.

The genes are TRBV7-2 and TRBJ2-1, with 7 positions matching TRBD1. Unmatched junction bases numbered 5, after V lost 5 bases and J lost 4 bases. The CDR3 has 14 residues. Germline loops: CDR1 SGHTA, CDR2 FQGNSA. As DNA, the CDR3 is TGTGCCAGCAGCCCCCGGGACAGATACAATGAGCAGTTCTTC. This sequence encodes CASSPRDRYNEQFF.

The rearrangement joins TRBV19 to TRBJ2-3, with 8 bases aligning to TRBD2. The CDR3 totals 15 residues. V lost 6 bases to trimming and J lost 2 bases; unmatched junction nucleotides: 7. Germline V gives CDR1 LNHDA, CDR2 SQIVND (reference sequence). This CDR3 is CASRGTRIHTDTQYF. DNA for the CDR3: TGTGCCAGTAGGGGGACTAGGATCCACACAGATACGCAGTATTTT.

This clone is a singleton in its sample. The V gene is TRBV6-5, the J gene TRBJ2-7; TRBD1 matches at 7 bases. The germline CDR1 and CDR2 sequences are MNHEY and SVGAGI. Trimming cost V 6 bases and J 3 bases; bases outside gene matches: 8. The CDR3 spans 14 residues. The CDR3 DNA reads as TGTGCCAGCAGCCCCAGGGGGACGGTCTACGAGCAGTACTTC. Amino acid sequence: CASSPRGTVYEQYF.

The J gene is TRBJ2-7, the V gene TRBV7-6; 8 nucleotides match TRBD1. The CDR3 runs to 16 residues. The junction had 12 bases not matched to a gene; V was cut back by 1 base and J by 7 bases. Germline CDR1 SGHVS, CDR2 FNYEAQ. CDR3 amino acids: CASSLVSLQGAEEQYF. In DNA form, the CDR3 reads TGTGCCAGCAGCTTAGTCTCCCTGCAGGGGGCAGAGGAGCAGTACTTC.

The CDR3 DNA sequence: TGTGCCAGCAGCCCAGGACGGCTGAACACTGAAGCTTTCTTT. This codes for CASSPGRLNTEAFF. The chain employs TRBV7-8 and TRBJ1-1, with D hard to call. V lost 5 bases and J lost 0, with 10 bases in between. CDR1 and CDR2 (germline): SGHVS, FQNEAQ. The length of the CDR3 is 14 residues.

The chain joins TRBV2 to TRBJ2-7; weak D call: TRBD1 (5 bases). V was clipped by 2 bases and J by 6 bases, with 8 bases between them. Germline CDR1 reads SNHLY; CDR2 reads FYNNEI. The CDR3 runs 12 residues. CDR3 DNA: TGTGCCAGCAGTGAACAGGGTTTCGAGCAGTACTTC. This encodes CASSEQGFEQYF.

J is TRBJ2-7 and V is TRBV6-5; no clear D. Trimming left V 0 bases short and J 4 bases short, with 13 bases between. The CDR3 is 15 amino acids. Germline CDR1 MNHEY, CDR2 SVGAGI. Here the CDR3 reads CASSYSSLSGYEQYF. Here the CDR3 DNA reads TGTGCCAGCAGTTACTCGAGTCTTTCCGGGTACGAGCAGTACTTC.